This T cell receptor (beta chain) was retrieved from a study of T cell responses to AZD1222 COVID-19 vaccine. Only in-frame clones appear in the TCRdb table, and some are missing; sequencing was by immunoSEQ multiplex PCR. The sample has 86,000 or so clones; 86% are singletons. Germline V CDR1 and CDR2: MDHEN, SYDVKM. CDR3 length equals 16 residues. The V and J ends lost 5 bases and 0 bases, in that order; junction bases with no gene match: 4. The sample consisted of peripheral blood, taken 28 days after the second AZD1222 dose. The sequence came from an adult who received the AZD1222 COVID-19 vaccine. This chain connects TRBV28 to TRBJ1-5, with 10 bases matching TRBD1. This CDR3 reads CASSRQGAFSNQPQHF. CDR3 nucleotides: TGTGCCAGCAGTCGACAGGGGGCCTTTAGCAATCAGCCCCAGCATTTT.